This T cell receptor beta chain was retrieved from a study of cytomegalovirus exposure and HLA in healthy donors. Study-level background: Unique TCRs from HLA-typed donors, 65 million to 85 million of them, were held in an early data release.

PCR primers comprised 60 Vbeta and 13 Jbeta primers. Only in-frame clones appear in the TCRdb table, and some are missing; sequencing was by immunoSEQ multiplex PCR. Here the sample spans some 150,000 clones, about three quarters being singletons. Remarks on this clone: The antigen is unknown. Other DNA sequences from this sample encode an identical CDR3 as well.

General study findings and limits: A missense DCLRE1C variant was associated with V- and J-gene trimming of TCR beta chains in a later analysis, and an independent cohort replicated the association. Cytomegalovirus association was assigned to about 150 TCR beta chains.

V shed 6 bases and J 6 bases; nucleotides not matched to a gene: 7. Germline CDR1 MNHEY, CDR2 SVGAGI. This CDR3 has 13 residues. The rearrangement uses TRBV6-5 and TRBJ2-7, with 8 bases aligning to TRBD2. This TCR was recovered from a man between 40 and 49 years old in good health and CMV-seropositive. Material for sequencing was PBMCs. CDR3 sequence (DNA): TGTGCCAGCAGCCTAGGACTAGCTGGCGAGCAGTACTTC. Protein sequence: CASSLGLAGEQYF.